This TCR beta chain emerged from a study of T cell responses to AZD1222 COVID-19 vaccine. The table came from immunoSEQ multiplex PCR; TCRdb's copy has only in-frame clones and leaves some out. The profile shows about 77,000 clones, 80% to 95% of them singletons. Overall study findings and caveats: The span of vaccine-associated CD4 TCRs extended across spike, with dominance at 160-218 and 743-854.

A remark on this clone: Its antigen is undetermined.

The analysis combined second doses at about 4 or about 12 weeks. The TCR sequence derives from an adult who received the AZD1222 COVID-19 vaccine. The sequenced sample was peripheral blood, obtained 28 days after the second AZD1222 dose.

As DNA, the CDR3 is TGTGCCAGCAGACTTAGCGGGGTCTCCTACGAGCAGTACTTC. Translating it yields CASRLSGVSYEQYF. The chain uses TRBV2 and TRBJ2-7; TRBD2 agrees at 8 bases. The V gene's germline CDR1 is SNHLY and CDR2 FYNNEI. Unmatched junction bases numbered 4, after V lost 6 bases and J lost 0 bases. The CDR3 extends over 14 amino acids.